This is a list of T cell receptor beta chains from one sample in a study of regulatory T cells in long-lasting Graves disease. MiXCR, applied by TCRdb to the multiplex PCR reads, yields one record per CDR3 protein. The sample records around 240,000 distinct CDR3 sequences, more than 15% being singletons. These records were also assigned to another study, of T cells in Graves' hyperthyroidism and ophthalmopathy.

Sequences were derived from peripheral blood mononuclear cells (PBMCs), sampled at new diagnosis, from a patient treated with antithyroid drugs. Source of these receptors: a woman aged 30 to 39 with Graves disease. Both conserved end residues are trimmed from each CDR3. The size field is filled for only some rows; it gives once, few, many or a size class.

j_gene	v_gene	abundance	CDR3aa
TRBJ1-4	TRBV12-3/TRBV12-4	many	ASSLGEKLF
TRBJ1-1	TRBV11-1	many	ASSLGRDHRTEAF
TRBJ2-7	TRBV7-9	NA	ASSTGSPKGMEQY
TRBJ1-1	TRBV5-4	many	ASSFSWDTEAF
TRBJ2-7	TRBV10-2	NA	ASRPGLAGGYEQY
TRBJ1-5	TRBV11-2	many	ASSRTGAGNQPQH
TRBJ1-1	TRBV5-6	many	ASSPTLGFSEAF
TRBJ2-2	TRBV7-2	many	ASSPGGGGLVTGELF
TRBJ2-6	TRBV4-1	few	ASSHTGPTGANVLT
TRBJ1-6	TRBV11-2	many	ASSLTDSGSPLH
TRBJ2-1	TRBV3-1	many	ASSPGLAGGRNEQF
TRBJ1-5	TRBV12-5	NA	ASGLMGESHSLDQPQH
TRBJ1-2	TRBV5-5	many	ASSSPVAARNYGYT
TRBJ2-2	TRBV2	NA	ASSDLGADYTGELF
TRBJ1-1	TRBV9	many	ASTPHQRNTEAF
TRBJ2-7	TRBV6-1	many	ASSDRYEQY
TRBJ1-2	TRBV18	many	ASSAGHTAYGYT
TRBJ2-7	TRBV10-1	NA	ASNPRTGDEQY
NA	TRBV20-1	NA	SATDSDHLNEQY
TRBJ2-3	TRBV18	many	ASSPLATSGDQRLY
TRBJ2-1	TRBV7-9	many	ASSLRTGASSYNEQF
TRBJ1-1	TRBV7-9	NA	ASSWETGVTEAF
TRBJ2-1	TRBV24-1	many	ATSDGRGGIYNEQF